The present TCR beta chain was sequenced within a study of post-analysis software for immune sequencing data. Across the whole study: Multiple sclerosis in the patients followed relapsing-remitting, secondary progressive and progressive-relapsing courses. Study findings and constraints: Analysis by F measure revealed that same-batch samples clustered strongly together. Compared against controls, patients with multiple sclerosis displayed significantly lower normalized Chao1 diversity. Included in a set of five TRBV segments more frequent in patients than controls were TRBV5-6, TRBV5-1 and TRBV20-1.

This clonotype has ten or more counts. What it recognizes is unknown. The TCR beta cDNA libraries carried unique molecular identifiers. Some 500,000 cDNA molecules were recovered from an input of roughly 0.85 to 10 million T cells. In TCRdb, the PCR reads were re-called with MiXCR into one record per CDR3 protein. The sample records 150,000 to 200,000 distinct CDR3 sequences, 30% being singletons. Germline-derived CDR1 and CDR2 are MRHNA and SNTAGT. Trimming stripped 0 bases from V and 8 bases from J, with 5 bases between. The CDR3 has 12 residues. The J gene is TRBJ2-1, the V gene TRBV6-4; D may be TRBD1 or TRBD2 (5 bases each). Material for sequencing was blood. The TCR sequence derives from a girl between 10 and 17 years old with multiple sclerosis. CDR3 bases: TGTGCCAGCAGTGACTCGGGGGATGAGCAGTTCTTC. This sequence encodes CASSDSGDEQFF.